The clone carrying this T cell receptor (beta chain) is a singleton in its sample. Its matching antigen is unknown. The source of the sample is a study of T cell responses to AZD1222 COVID-19 vaccine. General study findings and limits: Possibly, clonal diversity was underestimated; donors were largely white British and included more females. Nearly half of spike-specific TCRs reportedly go after variant regions that carry no mutations.

CDR3 length equals 14 residues. CDR1 and CDR2 (germline): SGHRS, YFSETQ. Trimming removed 6 bases at V and 0 bases at J, with 9 bases between. Libraries were prepared by immunoSEQ multiplex PCR; TCRdb keeps only in-frame clonotypes and omits some of them. The repertoire holds approximately 160,000 clones, with roughly nine tenths as singletons. Source: peripheral blood, taken on day 0 of AZD1222 vaccination. This clonotype was sampled from an adult in good health. This sequence joins TRBV5-1 and TRBJ2-2, with D maybe TRBD1 (6 bases). The CDR3 reads CASNDRSNTGELFF. Written as DNA, the CDR3 is TGCGCCAGCAACGACAGGTCGAACACCGGGGAGCTGTTTTTT.